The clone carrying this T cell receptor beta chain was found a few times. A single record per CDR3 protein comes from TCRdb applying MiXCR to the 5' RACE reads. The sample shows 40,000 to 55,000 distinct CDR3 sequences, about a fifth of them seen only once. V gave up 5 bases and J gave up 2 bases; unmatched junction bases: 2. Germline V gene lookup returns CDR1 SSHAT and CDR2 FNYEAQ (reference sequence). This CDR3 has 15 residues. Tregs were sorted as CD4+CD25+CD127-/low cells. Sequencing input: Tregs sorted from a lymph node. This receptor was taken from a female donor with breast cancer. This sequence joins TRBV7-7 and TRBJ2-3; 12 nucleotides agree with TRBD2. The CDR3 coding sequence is TGTGCCAGCAGCCGGACTAGCGGGGACACAGATACGCAGTATTTT. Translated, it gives CASSRTSGDTDTQYF.